The T cell receptor beta chain under discussion was sequenced for a study of cytomegalovirus exposure and HLA in healthy donors. Study-wide background: An early data release held about 85 million unique TCRs from HLA-typed donors. Study-level findings and limits: Prediction of most subjects' HLA-A and HLA-B alleles by TCR beta sequences was reportedly accurate. Most observed TCR sequences were rare, whereas some public TCRs were detected in many donors.

This clone has just one count. What it recognizes is unknown. The PCR was carried out with 60 Vbeta primers and 13 Jbeta primers. The data were produced by immunoSEQ multiplex PCR, yet TCRdb's version contains in-frame clones alone and is incomplete. The data contain 200,000 to 250,000 clones, about 80% of them seen just once; the ten biggest clones take up around 2%. The V and J ends lost 4 bases and 8 bases, in that order; junction bases with no gene match: 18. Germline V gene lookup returns CDR1 SQVTM and CDR2 ANQGSEA. This CDR3 has 17 residues. Material: PBMCs. The sequence came from a man in his late teens or twenties in good health and CMV-seronegative. The V call is TRBV29-1, the J call TRBJ2-1; 9 bases line up with TRBD2. As DNA, the CDR3 is TGCAGCGTTGGCCCCGGGTTGGCGGGGGGGCCAGGCCATGAGCAGTTCTTC. Its protein is CSVGPGLAGGPGHEQFF.